The clone carrying this TCR beta chain was detected many times. What it recognizes is unknown. This entry belongs to a study of T cell repertoires in cytomegalovirus infection. Findings and caveats of the study: Cumulative frequency of public TCR beta families picked out carriers of CMV plus the relevant HLA.

TCRdb re-called the reads through MiXCR, storing one row per CDR3 protein. Among 150,000 to 200,000 distinct CDR3 sequences listed, 8% to 10% were seen once. The origin of this receptor is a human donor in good health (CMV status not recorded). Some clones in this sample may be carry-over from other donors' samples. Sample: PBMCs.

The CDR3: CASSLAYRGYEQYF. The CDR3 DNA reads TGTGCCAGCAGCTTGGCCTACAGGGGGTACGAGCAGTACTTC. This chain uses TRBV7-2 with TRBJ2-7; 8 nucleotides line up with TRBD1. The germline V gene encodes CDR1 SGHTA and CDR2 FQGNSA. The V gene end was trimmed by 3 bases and the J gene end by 4 bases; junction bases not matched to a gene: 5. The CDR3 covers 14 residues.